Listed here are 25 T cell receptor beta chains from one sample, sequenced in a study of blood T cells in healthy people across ages. A J-beta primer mix and a sample-barcoded 5' primer were used in a second PCR of about 6 to 12 cycles. MiXCR was run by TCRdb on the 5' RACE reads, yielding one entry per CDR3 protein. Found here are 1.5 million to 2 million distinct CDR3 sequences, approximately 50% of them singletons; the top ten hold approximately 2.1%. The sample comprised blood. Receptors were obtained from a woman aged 35 to 49 in good health.

This clonotype was seen a few times. V is TRBV6-2 or TRBV6-3 and J is TRBJ2-6, with 9 bases identical to TRBD1. The CDR3 loop spans 14 amino acids. With V trimmed by 8 bases and J by 2 bases, 1 base remained unmatched. The germline V gene has CDR1 MNHEY and CDR2 SVGEGT. The CDR3 nucleotides read TGTGCCAGCGGGACAGGGCCTGGGGCCAACGTCCTGACTTTC. It specifies CASGTGPGANVLTF.

With regard to this clonotype: One junction end does not reproduce the germline sequence, and a read error may be involved. The CDR3 loop is CTSSLMGGTQETQYF. The CDR3 DNA is TGTACCAGCAGCTTAATGGGGGGGACCCAAGAGACCCAGTACTTC. This chain uses TRBV7-3 with TRBJ2-5; 7 bases are a match to TRBD2. The CDR3 covers 15 residues. From germline, CDR1 is SGHTA and CDR2 FQGTGA.

The chain links TRBV7-2 to TRBJ2-1; 7 positions agree with TRBD1. TRBJ2-7 explains the end of the DNA better; the J call may be wrong. This CDR3 has 14 residues. Germline V gene sequence: CDR1 SGHTA, CDR2 FQGNSA. Here the CDR3 reads CASSLEGATNEQYF. The CDR3 nucleotides read TGTGCCAGCAGCTTAGAGGGGGCTACTAATGAGCAGTACTTC.

This chain connects TRBV12-3 or TRBV12-4 to TRBJ1-2, with 8 bases lining up with TRBD1. The trim removed 5 bases at V and 3 bases at J, leaving 11 bases unmatched. The CDR3 is 16 residues long. Here the CDR3 DNA reads TGTGCCAGCAGTCCCCGCCGGCCAGGGGGCTACTATGGCTACACCTTC. Encoded protein: CASSPRRPGGYYGYTF.

This clonotype was counted a few times. The chain combines TRBV12-3 or TRBV12-4 with TRBJ2-4, with TRBD2 as a possible D gene (6 bases). Trimming cost V 6 bases and J 2 bases, with 14 bases left between them. CDR3 size: 15 residues. The CDR3 here is CASSIAAITKNIQYF. In nucleotides, the CDR3 is TGTGCCAGCAGCATAGCGGCTATCACCAAAAACATTCAGTACTTC.

V gene TRBV7-3 combines with J gene TRBJ2-6; D remains unclear. Trimming removed 5 bases from V and 2 bases from J, with 13 bases in between. Looked up from germline, CDR1 is SGHTA and CDR2 is FQGTGA. The CDR3 sequence is 16 residues long. CDR3 amino acids: CASSPVRTAGANVLTF. The CDR3, as DNA: TGTGCCAGCAGCCCAGTACGGACGGCTGGGGCCAACGTCCTGACTTTC.

In this sample, this clonotype turned up a few times. The chain uses TRBV29-1 and TRBJ2-5; 9 bases match TRBD2. The germline V gene encodes CDR1 SQVTM and CDR2 ANQGSEA. V shed 5 bases, J shed 1 base, and the junction held 5 bases outside the gene matches. This CDR3 is 14 amino acids long. CDR3 bases: TGCAGCGTTCTTAGCGGGGGACCCCAAGAGACCCAGTACTTC. Translating it yields CSVLSGGPQETQYF.

This clonotype was detected a few times. The chain combines TRBV5-1 with TRBJ1-2, with TRBD1 matching over 8 bases. The CDR3 totals 15 residues. Losses at the gene ends were 4 bases for V and 4 bases for J; bases not matched to a gene: 9. CDR1 is SGHRS and CDR2 is YFSETQ in the germline V gene. Written as DNA, the CDR3 is TGCGCCAGCAGCGTTGGGACGACAGGGGCCTATGGCTACACCTTC. Translating gives CASSVGTTGAYGYTF.

V and J are TRBV12-3 or TRBV12-4 and TRBJ2-5; TRBD1 matches 9 bases. There are 14 residues in the CDR3. The ends lost 7 bases at V and 5 bases at J; junction bases unmatched: 8. The CDR3 reads CASTPGQGNETQYF. CDR3 nucleotides: TGTGCCAGCACCCCGGGACAGGGTAACGAGACCCAGTACTTC.

The chain employs TRBV7-9 and TRBJ2-7; D unclear. There are 15 residues in the CDR3. The germline V gene encodes CDR1 SEHNR and CDR2 FQNEAQ (reference sequence). Trimming removed 5 bases at V and 3 bases at J, with 17 bases between. In DNA, the CDR3 is TGTGCCAGCAGCCATGCTACGACTGAATACTACGAGCAGTACTTC. Amino acid sequence: CASSHATTEYYEQYF.

The CDR3 protein is CASSGRDSLNTEAFF. The CDR3 nucleotides are TGTGCCAGCAGTGGCCGGGACAGCTTGAACACTGAAGCTTTCTTT. V is TRBV25-1 and J is TRBJ1-1; TRBD1 matches at 7 bases. Trimming cost V 4 bases and J 0 bases; bases outside gene matches: 5. Germline lookup yields CDR1 MGHDK and CDR2 SYGVNS. The CDR3 spans 15 residues.

The genes are TRBV15 and TRBJ2-1; D might be TRBD1 (6 bases). V lost 3 bases, J lost 1 base, and 22 bases lay in between. This CDR3 spans 19 amino acids. The V gene's germline CDR1 is LNHNV and CDR2 YYDKDF (reference sequence). The CDR3 region is CATSSYGQLKGESYNEQFF. The CDR3 coding sequence is TGTGCCACCAGCAGCTACGGACAGTTAAAGGGGGAGTCCTACAATGAGCAGTTCTTC.

V is TRBV10-3 and J is TRBJ2-5, with 8 bases fitting TRBD1. The CDR3 has 15 residues. CDR1 and CDR2 (germline): ENHRY, SYGVKD. V gave up 6 bases and J gave up 2 bases; unmatched junction bases: 8. CDR3 region: CAISGTGKSQETQYF. In nucleotides, the CDR3 is TGTGCCATCAGCGGGACAGGAAAGTCTCAAGAGACCCAGTACTTC.

V gene TRBV27 combines with J gene TRBJ2-7, with 11 bases aligning to TRBD1. V shed 5 bases and J 2 bases; nucleotides not matched to a gene: 8. From germline, CDR1 is MNHEY and CDR2 SMNVEV (reference sequence). The length of the CDR3 is 16 residues. CDR3 bases: TGTGCCAGCAGTATTCCCGGGACAGGGGGGGCCTACGAGCAGTACTTC. Protein: CASSIPGTGGAYEQYF.

This clonotype was counted once. The rearrangement joins TRBV7-2 to TRBJ2-3; 9 bases agree with TRBD1. The CDR3 is made up of 16 amino acids. Germline trimming cut 2 bases from V and 14 bases from J; bases unmatched to any gene: 17. Germline lookup yields CDR1 SGHTA and CDR2 FQGNSA. The CDR3: CASSLTPGQGLHLWYF. DNA for the CDR3: TGTGCCAGCAGCTTAACCCCGGGACAGGGTCTTCATCTTTGGTATTTT.

This chain connects TRBV6-2 or TRBV6-3 to TRBJ2-7, with TRBD1 as a possible D gene (5 bases). Germline lookup yields CDR1 MNHEY and CDR2 SVGEGT. CDR3 length: 14 amino acids. V lost 0 bases and J lost 8, with 14 bases in between. CDR3 DNA sequence: TGTGCCAGCAGTTACTCGATGGATTGGGGCCAGCAGTACTTC. Protein product: CASSYSMDWGQQYF.

This clonotype was counted many times. The chain employs TRBV12-3 or TRBV12-4 and TRBJ1-5; D is perhaps TRBD1 (6 bases). The V end was cut by 6 bases, the J end by 1 base, with 13 bases between. This CDR3 is 15 amino acids long. This CDR3 reads CASSLAGASNQPQHF. CDR3 bases: TGTGCCAGCAGCTTGGCAGGGGCGAGCAATCAGCCCCAGCATTTT.

In its sample, this clonotype was seen once. V usage is TRBV20-1 and J usage is TRBJ2-7; tentative D call: TRBD2 (6 bases). The CDR3 is made up of 12 amino acids. The V end lost 5 bases, the J end lost 6 bases, and 14 bases lay between the germline ends. Germline CDR1 and CDR2: DFQATT and SNEGSKA (reference sequence). The CDR3 spells CSAAPGGGEQYF. CDR3 bases: TGCAGTGCTGCCCCTGGGGGAGGCGAGCAGTACTTC.

The chain couples TRBV25-1 to TRBJ1-2; D gene unclear. This CDR3 comprises 14 residues. Germline V gene sequence: CDR1 MGHDK, CDR2 SYGVNS. V was trimmed by 8 bases and J by 2 bases, leaving 15 bases between them. CDR3 nucleotide sequence: TGTGCCAGCGGTTCTGTGGGGTCCAACTATGGCTACACCTTC. This gives the protein CASGSVGSNYGYTF.

This chain uses TRBV20-1 with TRBJ2-2, with TRBD1 as a possible D gene (8 bases). This CDR3 has 15 residues. CDR1 and CDR2 from the germline V gene are DFQATT and SNEGSKA (reference sequence). V dropped 6 bases and J dropped 1 base, with 15 bases sitting between them. The CDR3 nucleotides are TGCAGTGCCCAGGGGGCTAGCGGGAACACCGGGGAGCTGTTTTTT. Protein sequence: CSAQGASGNTGELFF.

The chain links TRBV20-1 to TRBJ2-7; D ambiguous. Trimming removed 1 base at V and 0 bases at J, with 4 bases between. This CDR3 has 12 amino acids. Germline CDR1 reads DFQATT; CDR2 reads SNEGSKA (reference sequence). CDR3 bases: TGCAGTGCTAGAGTATCCTCCTACGAGCAGTACTTC. This encodes CSARVSSYEQYF.

This clonotype was seen only a few times. The chain has TRBV9 and TRBJ2-1; the D gene is possibly TRBD2 (5 bases). The ends were cut back, 0 bases at V and 4 bases at J, with 8 bases in the middle. CDR3 length equals 14 residues. Germline CDR1 and CDR2: SGDLS and YYNGEE. CDR3 protein: CASSVVSGYNEQFF. CDR3 coding DNA: TGTGCCAGCAGCGTAGTCTCGGGGTACAATGAGCAGTTCTTC.

The chain has TRBV7-2 and TRBJ2-4; D not certain. The J call may be in error: the DNA end matches TRBJ2-5 better. The germline V gene encodes CDR1 SGHTA and CDR2 FQGNSA. The CDR3 length is 13 residues. The CDR3 is CASSVEAQETQYF. DNA for the CDR3: TGTGCCAGCAGCGTCGAAGCCCAAGAGACCCAGTACTTC.

This clonotype was seen a handful of times. The CDR3 DNA reads TGCAGTGCTGAGGACAGGGCCTCCTATGGCTACACCTTC. Its protein is CSAEDRASYGYTF. The J gene is TRBJ1-2, the V gene TRBV20-1, with 8 nucleotides matching TRBD1. With V trimmed by 5 bases and J by 4 bases, 6 bases remained unmatched. Germline V lookup: CDR1 DFQATT, CDR2 SNEGSKA (reference sequence). The CDR3 length is 13 residues.

This clonotype appeared a few times. The CDR3 DNA reads as TGCGCCAGCAGCCACATAGCGGGGGGGCCCAGTGATGAGCAGTTCTTC. Protein sequence: CASSHIAGGPSDEQFF. The chain couples TRBV4-3 to TRBJ2-1; TRBD2 matches at 11 bases. CDR3 size: 16 residues. Trimming removed 3 bases from V and 8 bases from J; junction bases left unmatched: 9. Germline assignment: CDR1 LGHNA and CDR2 YSLEER.